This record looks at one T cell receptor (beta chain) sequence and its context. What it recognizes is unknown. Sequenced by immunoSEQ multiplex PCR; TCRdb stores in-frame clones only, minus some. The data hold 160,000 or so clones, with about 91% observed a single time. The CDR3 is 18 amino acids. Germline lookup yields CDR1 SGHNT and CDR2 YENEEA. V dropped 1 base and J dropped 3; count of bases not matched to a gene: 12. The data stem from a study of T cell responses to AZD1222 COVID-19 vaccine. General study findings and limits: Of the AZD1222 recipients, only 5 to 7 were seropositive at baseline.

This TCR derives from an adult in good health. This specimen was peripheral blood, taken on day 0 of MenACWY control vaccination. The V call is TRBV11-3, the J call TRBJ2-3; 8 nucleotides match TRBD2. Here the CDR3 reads CASSLGVTAGGRTDTQYF. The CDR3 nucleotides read TGTGCCAGCAGCTTAGGAGTGACGGCGGGAGGACGAACAGATACGCAGTATTTT. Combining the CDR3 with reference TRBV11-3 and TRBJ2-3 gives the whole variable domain EAGVVQSPRYKIIEKKQPVAFWCNPISGHNTLYWYLQNLGQGPELLIRYENEEAVDDSQLPKDRFSAERLKGVDSTLKIQPAELGDSAVYLCASSLGVTAGGRTDTQYFGPGTRLTVL.